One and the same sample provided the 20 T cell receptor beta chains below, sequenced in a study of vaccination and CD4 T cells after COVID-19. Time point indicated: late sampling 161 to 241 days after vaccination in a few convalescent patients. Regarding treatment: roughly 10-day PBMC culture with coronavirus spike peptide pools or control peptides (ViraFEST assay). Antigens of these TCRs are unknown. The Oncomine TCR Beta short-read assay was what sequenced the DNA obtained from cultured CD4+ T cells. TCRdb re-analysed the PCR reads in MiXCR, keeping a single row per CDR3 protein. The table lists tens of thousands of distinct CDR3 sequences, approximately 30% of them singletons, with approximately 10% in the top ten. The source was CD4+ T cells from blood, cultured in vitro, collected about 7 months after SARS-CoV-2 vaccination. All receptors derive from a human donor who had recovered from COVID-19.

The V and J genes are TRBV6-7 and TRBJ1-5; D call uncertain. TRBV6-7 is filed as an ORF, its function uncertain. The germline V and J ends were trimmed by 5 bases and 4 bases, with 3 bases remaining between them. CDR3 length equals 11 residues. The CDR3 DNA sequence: TGTGCCAGCAGTAAGAATCAGCCCCAGCATTTT. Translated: CASSKNQPQHF.

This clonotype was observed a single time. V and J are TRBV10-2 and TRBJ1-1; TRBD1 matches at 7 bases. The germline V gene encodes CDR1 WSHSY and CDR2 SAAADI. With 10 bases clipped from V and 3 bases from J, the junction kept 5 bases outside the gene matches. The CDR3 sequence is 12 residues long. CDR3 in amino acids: CATKDRDTEAFF. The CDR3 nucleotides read TGCGCCACCAAAGACAGGGACACTGAAGCTTTCTTT.

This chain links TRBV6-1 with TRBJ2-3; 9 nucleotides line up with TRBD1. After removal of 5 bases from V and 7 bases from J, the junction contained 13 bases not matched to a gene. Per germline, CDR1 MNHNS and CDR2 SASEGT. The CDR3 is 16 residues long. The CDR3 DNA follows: TGTGCCAGCAGTCCTACCCGGACAGGGGCTGGGTATACGCAGTATTTT. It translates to CASSPTRTGAGYTQYF.

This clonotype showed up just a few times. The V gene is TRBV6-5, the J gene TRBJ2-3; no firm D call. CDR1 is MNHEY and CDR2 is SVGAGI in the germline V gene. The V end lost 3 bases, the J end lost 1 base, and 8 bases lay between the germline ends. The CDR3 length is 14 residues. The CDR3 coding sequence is TGTGCCAGCAGTTATGTCGTGGGCACAGATACGCAGTATTTT. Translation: CASSYVVGTDTQYF.

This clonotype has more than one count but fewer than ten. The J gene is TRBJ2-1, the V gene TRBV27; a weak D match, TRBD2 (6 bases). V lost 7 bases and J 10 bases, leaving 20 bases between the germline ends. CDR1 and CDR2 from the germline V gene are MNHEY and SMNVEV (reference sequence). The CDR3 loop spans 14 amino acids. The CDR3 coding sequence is TGTGCCAGCACGGATCTCGGGAGTTCTAGGGAGCAGTTCTTC. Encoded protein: CASTDLGSSREQFF.

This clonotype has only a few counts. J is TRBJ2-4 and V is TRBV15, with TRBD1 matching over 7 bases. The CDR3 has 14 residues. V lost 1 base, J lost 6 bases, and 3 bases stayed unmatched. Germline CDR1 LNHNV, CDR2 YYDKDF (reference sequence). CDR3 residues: CATSRGTGANIQYF. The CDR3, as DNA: TGTGCCACCAGCAGAGGGACAGGAGCAAACATTCAGTACTTC.

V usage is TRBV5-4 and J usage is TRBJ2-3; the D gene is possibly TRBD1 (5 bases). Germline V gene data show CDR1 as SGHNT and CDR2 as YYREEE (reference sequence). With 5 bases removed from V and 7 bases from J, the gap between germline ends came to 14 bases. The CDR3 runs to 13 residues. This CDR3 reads CASSLYDSNTQYF. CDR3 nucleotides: TGTGCCAGCAGTTTGTACGACAGCAATACGCAGTATTTT.

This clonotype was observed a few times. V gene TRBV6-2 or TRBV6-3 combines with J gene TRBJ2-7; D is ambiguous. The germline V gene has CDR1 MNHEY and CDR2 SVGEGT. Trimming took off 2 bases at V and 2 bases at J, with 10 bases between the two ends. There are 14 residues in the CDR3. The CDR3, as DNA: TGTGCCAGCAGTTACCCGACACAAACCTACGAGCAGTACTTC. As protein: CASSYPTQTYEQYF.

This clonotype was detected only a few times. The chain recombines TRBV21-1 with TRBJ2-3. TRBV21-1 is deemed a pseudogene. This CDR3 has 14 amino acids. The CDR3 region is CASSKDSRTDTQYF. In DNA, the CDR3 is TGTGCCAGCAGCAAAGACAGCCGCACAGATACGCAGTATTTT.

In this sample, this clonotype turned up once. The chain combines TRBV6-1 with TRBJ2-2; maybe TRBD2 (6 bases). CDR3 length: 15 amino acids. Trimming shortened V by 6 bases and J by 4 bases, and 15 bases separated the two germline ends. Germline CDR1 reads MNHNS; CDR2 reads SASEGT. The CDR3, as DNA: TGTGCCAGCAGAACTCTTCGAGCGGGCACCGGGGAGCTGTTTTTT. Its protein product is CASRTLRAGTGELFF.

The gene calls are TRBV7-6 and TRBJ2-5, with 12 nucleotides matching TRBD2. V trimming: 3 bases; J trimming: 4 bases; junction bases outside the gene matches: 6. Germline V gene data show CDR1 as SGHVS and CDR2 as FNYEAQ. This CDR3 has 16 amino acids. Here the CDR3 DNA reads TGTGCCAGCAGCTTCTATCTAGCGGGAGGGGCAGAGACCCAGTACTTC. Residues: CASSFYLAGGAETQYF.

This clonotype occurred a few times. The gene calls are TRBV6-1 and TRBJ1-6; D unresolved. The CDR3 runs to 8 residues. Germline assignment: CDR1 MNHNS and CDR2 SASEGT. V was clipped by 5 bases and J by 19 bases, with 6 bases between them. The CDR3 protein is CASSRTHF. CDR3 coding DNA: TGTGCCAGCAGTCGGACGCACTTT.

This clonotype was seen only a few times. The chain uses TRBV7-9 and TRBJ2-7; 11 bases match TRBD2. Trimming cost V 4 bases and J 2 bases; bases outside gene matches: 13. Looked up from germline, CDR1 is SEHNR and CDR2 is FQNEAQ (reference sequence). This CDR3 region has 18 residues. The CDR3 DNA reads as TGTGCCAGCAGCTCGCAAGATGTTATAGCGGGAGGGCCCTACGAGCAGTACTTC. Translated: CASSSQDVIAGGPYEQYF.

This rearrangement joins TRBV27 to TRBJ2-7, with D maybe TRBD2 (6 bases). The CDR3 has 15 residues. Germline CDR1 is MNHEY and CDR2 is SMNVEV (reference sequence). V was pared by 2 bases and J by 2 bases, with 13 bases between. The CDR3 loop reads CASSLEPSEPYEQYF. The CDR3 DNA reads TGTGCCAGCAGTTTAGAGCCTAGCGAACCCTACGAGCAGTACTTC.

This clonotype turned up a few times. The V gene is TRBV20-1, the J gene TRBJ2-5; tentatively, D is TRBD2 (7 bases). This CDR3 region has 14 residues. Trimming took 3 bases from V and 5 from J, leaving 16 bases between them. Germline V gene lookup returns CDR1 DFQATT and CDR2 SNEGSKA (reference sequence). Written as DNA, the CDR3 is TGCAGTGCTAGTAGGGGGGGGCCATTGGAGACCCAGTACTTC. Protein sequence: CSASRGGPLETQYF.

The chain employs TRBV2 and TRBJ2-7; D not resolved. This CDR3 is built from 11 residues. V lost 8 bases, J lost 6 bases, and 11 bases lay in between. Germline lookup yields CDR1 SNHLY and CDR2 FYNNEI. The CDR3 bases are TGTGCCAGCTTGTACAGTGGCGAGCAGTACTTC. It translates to CASLYSGEQYF.

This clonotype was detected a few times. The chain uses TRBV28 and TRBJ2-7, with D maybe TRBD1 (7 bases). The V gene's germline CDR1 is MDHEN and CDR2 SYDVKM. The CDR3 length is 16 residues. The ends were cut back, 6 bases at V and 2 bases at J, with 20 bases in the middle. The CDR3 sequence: CASSQGGLAKPYEQYF. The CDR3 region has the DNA TGTGCCAGCAGCCAAGGGGGCCTAGCGAAACCCTACGAGCAGTACTTC.

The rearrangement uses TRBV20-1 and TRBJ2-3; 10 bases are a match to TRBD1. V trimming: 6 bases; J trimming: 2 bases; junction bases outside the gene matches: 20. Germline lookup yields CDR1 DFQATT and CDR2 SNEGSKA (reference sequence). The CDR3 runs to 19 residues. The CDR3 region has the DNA TGCAGTGCGCGACCGGGACAGGGGACGTACAGCAGCACCACAGATACGCAGTATTTT. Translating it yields CSARPGQGTYSSTTDTQYF.

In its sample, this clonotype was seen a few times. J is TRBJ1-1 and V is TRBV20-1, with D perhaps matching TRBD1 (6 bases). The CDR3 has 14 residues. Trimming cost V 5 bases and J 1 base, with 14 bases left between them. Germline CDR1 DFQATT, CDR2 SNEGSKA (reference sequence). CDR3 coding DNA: TGCAGTGCTGCGGCAGGGGCGTCGAACACTGAAGCTTTCTTT. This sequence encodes CSAAAGASNTEAFF.

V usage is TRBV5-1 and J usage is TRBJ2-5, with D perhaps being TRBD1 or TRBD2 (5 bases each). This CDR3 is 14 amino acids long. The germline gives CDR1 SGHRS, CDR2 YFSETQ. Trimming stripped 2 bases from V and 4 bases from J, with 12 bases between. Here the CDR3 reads CASSFLRDGETQYF. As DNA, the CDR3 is TGCGCCAGCAGCTTTCTCCGGGACGGAGAGACCCAGTACTTC.